This T cell receptor (delta chain) was observed in a study of γδ T cells in repeated Plasmodium falciparum infection. Study at large: Donors were malaria-exposed Malian children or age- and gender-matched Australian children. Donors had four controlled P. falciparum NF54 infections over roughly 640 days.

Flow sorting of PBMC yielded separate Vgamma9/Vdelta2+ and Vdelta2-negative gammadelta T cell populations for bulk repertoire analysis. General study points: Malian children's Vdelta2-negative repertoires appeared more expanded and less diverse than Australians'.

The CDR3 loop spans 18 amino acids. Germline-derived CDR1 and CDR2 are TSWWSYY and QGS. This clone was counted a few times. Its cognate antigen is unknown. Sequencing covered both gamma and delta TCR chains per sample. TCRdb called clones from the multiplex PCR reads again using CATT. Of 75,000 to 100,000 delta-chain clones in the sample, roughly 1.4% are singletons; the top ten hold 7% to 9.5%. The clonotype originates from a pool of human donors (malaria-infected and uninfected, not separated). The sequencing input was gamma-delta T cells from blood. A V gene of TRDV1 was called, but no J gene was assigned; TRDD3 is the table's D call and was not checked against the DNA. The CDR3 loop is CALGEDRGDTLWRYGLIF. The CDR3, as DNA: TGTGCTCTTGGGGAGGATCGGGGGGATACACTTTGGCGATATGGGCTCATCTTT.